Following are 23 T cell receptor beta chains from one sample sequenced in a study of T cell changes during pregnancy in multiple sclerosis. Data came from immunoSEQ multiplex PCR; TCRdb stores just in-frame clones and leaves some out. The sample includes about 60,000 clones, more than 85% of them seen just once. The sample was peripheral blood, taken before pregnancy. The receptors were sampled from a female donor with multiple sclerosis, enrolled in a pregnancy study.

The rearrangement links TRBV4-2 to TRBJ2-7, with a possible D match to TRBD1 (5 bases). The CDR3 spans 14 residues. Germline V gene sequence: CDR1 LGHNA, CDR2 YNFKEQ. V lost 0 bases to trimming and J lost 2 bases, with 8 bases between them. CDR3: CASSQDRQTYEQYF. CDR3 in DNA: TGTGCCAGCAGCCAAGATCGACAGACCTACGAGCAGTACTTC.

This chain joins TRBV18 and TRBJ2-7, with D unclear. Trimming took off 6 bases at V and 0 bases at J, with 9 bases between the two ends. Germline V gene sequence: CDR1 KGHSH, CDR2 LQKENI. The CDR3 is 13 residues long. The CDR3 sequence is CASSPKLSYEQYF. As DNA, the CDR3 is TGTGCCAGCTCCCCGAAACTCTCCTACGAGCAGTACTTC. Full variable domain (remainder filled in from reference TRBV18 and TRBJ2-7): NAGVMQNPRHLVRRRGQEARLRCSPMKGHSHVYWYRQLPEEGLKFMVYLQKENIIDESGMPKERFSAEFPKEGPSILRIQQVVRGDSAAYFCASSPKLSYEQYFGPGTRLTVT.

The V and J genes are TRBV5-5 and TRBJ1-5; D remains unclear. The CDR3 sequence is 14 residues long. CDR1 is SGHKS and CDR2 is YYEKEE in the germline V gene (reference sequence). V was pared by 1 base and J by 0 bases, with 5 bases between. CDR3 nucleotide sequence: TGTGCCAGCAGCTTGAGAGATAGCAATCAGCCCCAGCATTTT. This encodes CASSLRDSNQPQHF. Full variable domain (missing parts from reference TRBV5-5 and TRBJ1-5): DAGVTQSPTHLIKTRGQQVTLRCSPISGHKSVSWYQQVLGQGPQFIFQYYEKEERGRGNFPDRFSARQFPNYSSELNVNALLLGDSALYLCASSLRDSNQPQHFGDGTRLSIL.

The chain is built from TRBV9 and TRBJ2-7, with 11 bases that match TRBD1. There are 15 residues in the CDR3. The V and J ends lost 4 bases and 3 bases, in that order; junction bases with no gene match: 6. Germline CDR1 and CDR2: SGDLS and YYNGEE. CDR3 DNA: TGTGCCAGCAGCCCTGGGGACAGGGGGGGCTACGAGCAGTACTTC. The encoded protein is CASSPGDRGGYEQYF.

The chain links TRBV7-2 to TRBJ2-2, with D unresolved. CDR3 size: 15 residues. The V end lost 1 base, the J end lost 0 bases, and 6 bases lay between the germline ends. The V gene's germline CDR1 is SGHTA and CDR2 FQGNSA. CDR3 amino acids: CASSLDGTNTGELFF. CDR3 DNA: TGTGCCAGCAGCTTAGATGGCACGAACACCGGGGAGCTGTTTTTT.

The chain combines TRBV4-3 with TRBJ2-1, with 10 nucleotides matching TRBD2. The CDR3 is 15 amino acids. Germline V gene lookup returns CDR1 LGHNA and CDR2 YSLEER. V dropped 4 bases and J dropped 0; count of bases not matched to a gene: 0. CDR3 sequence: CASSRLAGSYNEQFF. The CDR3 DNA reads as TGCGCCAGCAGCCGACTAGCGGGCTCCTACAATGAGCAGTTCTTC.

The chain recombines TRBV4-1 with TRBJ2-7; D is uncertain. V was clipped by 4 bases and J by 2 bases, with 12 bases between them. The germline V gene has CDR1 MGHRA and CDR2 YSYEKL. CDR3 length: 14 amino acids. In nucleotides, the CDR3 is TGCGCCAGCAGCCTCGTCGACGGAGCCTACGAGCAGTACTTC. It codes for CASSLVDGAYEQYF.

The chain has TRBV6-6 and TRBJ2-7, with 8 bases that match TRBD1. This CDR3 has 13 residues. Germline-derived CDR1 and CDR2 are MNHNY and SVGAGI (reference sequence). V shed 11 bases, J shed 2 bases, and the junction held 8 bases outside the gene matches. Here the CDR3 reads CASGQGSPYEQYF. The DNA of the CDR3 is TGTGCCTCCGGACAGGGAAGCCCCTACGAGCAGTACTTC.

J is TRBJ2-5 and V is TRBV29-1, with D unresolved. The CDR3 spans 12 residues. Trimming shortened V by 4 bases and J by 1 base, and 7 bases separated the two germline ends. Germline CDR1 and CDR2: SQVTM and ANQGSEA. CDR3 nucleotides: TGCAGCGTTGCAGGATTCCAAGAGACCCAGTACTTC. The encoded protein is CSVAGFQETQYF.

The chain employs TRBV7-2 and TRBJ1-6; D is undetermined. Between the trimmed V and J ends, which lost 3 bases and 0 bases, there was a span of 3 bases. This CDR3 region has 14 residues. Germline lookup yields CDR1 SGHTA and CDR2 FQGNSA. Here the CDR3 DNA reads TGTGCCAGCAGCTTGAGCTCCTATAATTCACCCCTCCACTTT. This codes for CASSLSSYNSPLHF.

V is TRBV6-5 and J is TRBJ2-3; 7 bases are shared with TRBD2. Germline V gene lookup returns CDR1 MNHEY and CDR2 SVGAGI. The CDR3 spans 15 residues. Trimming took 1 base from V and 1 from J; bases not matched to a gene: 2. The CDR3 nucleotides are TGTGCCAGCAGTTACTTCACTAGCGGCACAGATACGCAGTATTTT. Translated: CASSYFTSGTDTQYF.

The rearrangement uses TRBV2 and TRBJ1-2, with D maybe TRBD1 (6 bases). The CDR3 spans 15 residues. Trimming stripped 3 bases from V and 3 bases from J, with 14 bases between. Per the germline V gene, CDR1 is SNHLY and CDR2 is FYNNEI. The CDR3 loop is CASSEFLGADYGYTF. The CDR3 DNA sequence: TGTGCCAGCAGTGAGTTTCTGGGGGCCGACTATGGCTACACCTTC.

V is TRBV29-1 and J is TRBJ1-1; weak D call: TRBD1 (6 bases). The length of the CDR3 is 14 residues. V was clipped by 6 bases and J by 1 base, with 15 bases between them. Per germline, CDR1 SQVTM and CDR2 ANQGSEA. The CDR3 is CSVRGGAPNTEAFF. CDR3 DNA sequence: TGCAGCGTCCGGGGGGGCGCCCCGAACACTGAAGCTTTCTTT.

A few counts support this clone. The chain joins TRBV11-3 to TRBJ1-1; D not certain. Germline values: CDR1 SGHNT, CDR2 YENEEA. Trimming pared 5 bases from V and 1 base from J, leaving 8 bases between. The CDR3 extends over 13 amino acids. The CDR3 region is CASSPRGNTEAFF. DNA of the CDR3: TGTGCCAGCAGCCCACGGGGGAACACTGAAGCTTTCTTT.

The chain uses TRBV7-2 and TRBJ1-4; D perhaps matches TRBD1 (6 bases). Germline values: CDR1 SGHTA, CDR2 FQGNSA. Between the trimmed V and J ends, which lost 5 bases and 5 bases, there was a span of 15 bases. The CDR3 consists of 15 residues. The CDR3: CASSPHREGNEKLFF. As DNA, the CDR3 is TGTGCCAGCAGCCCTCACAGGGAGGGGAATGAAAAACTGTTTTTT.

This chain joins TRBV10-2 and TRBJ1-6; 9 nucleotides align to TRBD1. The V gene's germline CDR1 is WSHSY and CDR2 SAAADI. The length of the CDR3 is 16 residues. The V segment lost 4 bases and the J segment 5 bases; nucleotides outside the gene matches: 6. The DNA for the CDR3 is TGCGCCAGCAGTGTTTCCGGGACAGGGAATAATTCACCCCTCCACTTT. Translated: CASSVSGTGNNSPLHF.

The V call is TRBV6-6, the J call TRBJ2-7; D is possibly TRBD2 (7 bases). Germline loops: CDR1 MNHNY, CDR2 SVGAGI (reference sequence). V lost 7 bases, J lost 4 bases, and 14 bases lay in between. The CDR3 covers 13 residues. The CDR3 protein is CASNAGARYEQYF. The CDR3 nucleotides read TGTGCCAGCAATGCGGGGGCTCGTTACGAGCAGTACTTC.

The chain carries TRBV2 and TRBJ1-5, with 7 nucleotides matching TRBD1. CDR3 length equals 14 residues. Per the germline V gene, CDR1 is SNHLY and CDR2 is FYNNEI. The junction had 6 bases not matched to a gene; V was cut back by 7 bases and J by 3 bases. CDR3 sequence reads: CASTGQAINQPQHF. DNA for the CDR3: TGTGCCAGCACCGGACAGGCGATCAATCAGCCCCAGCATTTT.

V is TRBV2 and J is TRBJ1-1, with D tentatively TRBD1 (6 bases). Germline CDR1 and CDR2: SNHLY and FYNNEI. V lost 5 bases to trimming and J lost 0 bases, with 10 bases between them. The CDR3 totals 14 residues. CDR3 nucleotides: TGTGCCAGCAGTCCGGACAGACTGAACACTGAAGCTTTCTTT. This gives the protein CASSPDRLNTEAFF.

The genes are TRBV9 and TRBJ1-4; 7 nucleotides line up with TRBD1. With 4 bases clipped from V and 6 bases from J, the junction kept 9 bases outside the gene matches. Germline CDR1 SGDLS, CDR2 YYNGEE. The CDR3 has 15 residues. The CDR3 loop reads CASSYRDRSYEKLFF. The DNA for the CDR3 is TGTGCCAGCAGCTACCGGGACAGATCTTATGAAAAACTGTTTTTT.

This chain connects TRBV9 to TRBJ2-3, with TRBD2 matching 7 bases. This CDR3 comprises 14 residues. The ends lost 3 bases at V and 3 bases at J; junction bases unmatched: 4. Germline loops: CDR1 SGDLS, CDR2 YYNGEE. CDR3 sequence: CASSGTSATDTQYF. As DNA, the CDR3 is TGTGCCAGCAGCGGTACTAGCGCGACAGATACGCAGTATTTT. The whole variable domain, remainder taken from reference TRBV9 and TRBJ2-3, is DSGVTQTPKHLITATGQRVTLRCSPRSGDLSVYWYQQSLDQGLQFLIQYYNGEERAKGNILERFSAQQFPDLHSELNLSSLELGDSALYFCASSGTSATDTQYFGPGTRLTVL.

The chain links TRBV5-4 to TRBJ1-1; 10 bases map to TRBD1. Germline V gene sequence: CDR1 SGHNT, CDR2 YYREEE (reference sequence). There are 14 residues in the CDR3. With 1 base clipped from V and 5 bases from J, the junction kept 2 bases outside the gene matches. The CDR3, as DNA: TGTGCCAGCAGCTTGAGGACAGGGGGGACTGAAGCTTTCTTT. This sequence encodes CASSLRTGGTEAFF.

The CDR3 DNA reads as TGTGCCAGCAGCTTGGGACAGGGGAGGGACGAGCAGTACTTC. Protein product: CASSLGQGRDEQYF. V usage is TRBV5-4 and J usage is TRBJ2-7; weak D call: TRBD1 (8 bases). The CDR3 extends over 14 amino acids. The germline V gene encodes CDR1 SGHNT and CDR2 YYREEE (reference sequence). The germline V and J ends were trimmed by 0 bases and 5 bases, with 12 bases remaining between them.